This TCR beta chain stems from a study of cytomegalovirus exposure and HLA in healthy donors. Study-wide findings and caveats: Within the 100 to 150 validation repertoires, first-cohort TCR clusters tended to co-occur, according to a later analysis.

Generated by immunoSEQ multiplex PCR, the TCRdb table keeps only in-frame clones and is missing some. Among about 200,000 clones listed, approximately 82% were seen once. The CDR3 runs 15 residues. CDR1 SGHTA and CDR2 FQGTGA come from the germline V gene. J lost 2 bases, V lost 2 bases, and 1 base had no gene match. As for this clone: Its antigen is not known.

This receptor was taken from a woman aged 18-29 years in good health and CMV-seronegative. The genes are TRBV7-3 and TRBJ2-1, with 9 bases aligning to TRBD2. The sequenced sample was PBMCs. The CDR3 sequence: CASSLAGGAYNEQFF. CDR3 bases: TGTGCCAGCAGCTTAGCGGGAGGGGCCTACAATGAGCAGTTCTTC.